This T cell receptor (beta chain) was found in a study of PD-1 blockade in mismatch repair-deficient tumors. Measured with immunoSEQ multiplex PCR; TCRdb has only the in-frame clones, and not every one. Among 17,000 or so clones listed, roughly 84% were seen once. Notes on the study in general: After pembrolizumab, tumor-resident clones rose rapidly, then generally contracted before radiologic responses.

TCRs were sequenced from a few patients responding to pembrolizumab. On this clone itself: What it recognizes is unknown.

The sample consisted of PBMCs, taken less than 25 weeks after starting pembrolizumab. The receptor was isolated from an adult with mismatch repair-deficient cancer.

This CDR3 is CASSSLATGMNTEAFF. DNA of the CDR3: TGTGCCAGCAGCTCTCTTGCGACAGGGATGAACACTGAAGCTTTCTTT. The chain combines TRBV4-2 with TRBJ1-1, with TRBD1 matching 7 bases. J gave up 0 bases and V 5 bases, and 9 bases lay outside the gene matches. The germline gives CDR1 LGHNA, CDR2 YNFKEQ. The CDR3 contains 16 residues.